The TCR beta chain described here comes from a study of T cell responses to AZD1222 COVID-19 vaccine. General observations from the study: When two AZD1222 doses had been given, Spike-specific TCR breadth and depth rose. Repertoires were sampled only after the peak T cell response. Only a handful of AZD1222 recipients, more than 5 in all, had baseline seropositivity.

The data were produced by immunoSEQ multiplex PCR, yet TCRdb's version contains in-frame clones alone and is incomplete. The sample shows 77,000 or so clones, approximately 92% of them seen only once. CDR1 is MDHEN, CDR2 SYDVKM, per germline. This CDR3 contains 18 residues. The V segment lost 4 bases and the J segment 4 bases; nucleotides outside the gene matches: 14. A remark on this clone: Its antigen remains unidentified.

The sequence was collected from an adult in good health. The sequences come from peripheral blood, collected on day 0 of AZD1222 vaccination. The J gene is TRBJ2-1, the V gene TRBV28, with 9 positions matching TRBD2. The CDR3 loop is CASSWGARSGSTYNEQFF. The CDR3 DNA reads as TGTGCCAGCAGTTGGGGGGCACGTAGCGGGAGTACATACAATGAGCAGTTCTTC. The whole variable domain, remainder taken from reference TRBV28 and TRBJ2-1, is DVKVTQSSRYLVKRTGEKVFLECVQDMDHENMFWYRQDPGLGLRLIYFSYDVKMKEKGDIPEGYSVSREKKERFSLILESASTNQTSMYLCASSWGARSGSTYNEQFFGPGTRLTVL.